This T cell receptor beta chain derives from a study of blood T cell repertoires in COVID-19. Whole-study context: The United States, Italy and Spain were the sources of the acute and convalescent COVID-19 samples. Nucleic acid was either cDNA or gDNA, and it came from T cells, B-cell-depleted T cells, or PBMCs.

Per the original methods: Amplification of reference gene primers provided the estimated nucleated cell counts. Profiling relied on immunoSEQ multiplex PCR, and the TCRdb table lists in-frame clones only, not all of them. V, J and clone size are taken as reported in that table, and D and trimming were inferred from the DNA itself. In the table there are under 350,000 clones, 86% of which are singletons. Trimming removed 3 bases at V and 7 bases at J, with 10 bases between. Germline V gives CDR1 MNHEY, CDR2 SMNVEV (reference sequence). This CDR3 spans 13 amino acids. All enrollees were about 18 to 89 years old and from 24 US areas.

The sequence was collected from a woman younger than 30 who had recovered from COVID-19. The chain couples TRBV27 to TRBJ2-1, with D tentatively TRBD2 (5 bases). Source material: PBMCs or T cells enriched from blood (not recorded which). This CDR3 is CASSFGMRNEQFF. CDR3 coding DNA: TGTGCCAGCAGTTTCGGGATGCGTAATGAGCAGTTCTTC.